Listed below are T cell receptor beta chains from one sample, sequenced in a study of T-cell reconstitution after alpha-beta-depleted transplantation in children. TCRdb ran MiXCR on the PCR reads and lists one entry per CDR3 protein. The table shows fewer than 250,000 distinct CDR3 sequences, with roughly 15% occurring only once. The sequencing used PBMCs, mostly from graft donor cells, collected 360 days after TCRalphabeta/CD19-depleted stem cell transplant. Source of these receptors: a male patient aged 2 to 9 who had a stem cell transplant for acute lymphoblastic leukemia, so the T cells may come from the graft donor. Both conserved end residues are part of each CDR3. The order of the fields is J gene, V gene, D gene, clone size, CDR3 DNA, CDR3 protein. The D gene is left open where the match is weak. Where a row states a size, it is once, few, many or the class of an expanded clone; other rows omit it.

TRBJ2-7	TRBV4-3	TRBD1	few	TGCGCCAGCGGAGCCGGGACAGGGTCTTACGAGCAGTACTTC	CASGAGTGSYEQYF
TRBJ2-3	TRBV6-1	.	.	TGTGCCAGCAGACACGACAGGACAAACACAGATACGCAGTATTTT	CASRHDRTNTDTQYF
TRBJ2-3	TRBV5-4	TRBD2	few	TGTGCCAGCAGCTTGGAGCTAGCGGGCCTCACAGATACGCAGTATTTT	CASSLELAGLTDTQYF
TRBJ1-1	TRBV12-3/TRBV12-4	.	few	TGTGCCAGCAGTTTCCCACTGAACACTGAAGCTTTCTTT	CASSFPLNTEAFF
TRBJ2-5	TRBV7-2	.	few	TGTGCCAGCAGCCCCAGTATCCCTGGGGCGGGGAAAGAGACCCAGTACTTC	CASSPSIPGAGKETQYF
TRBJ1-5	TRBV7-9	.	few	TGTGCCAGCAGCTTTGATCCCGGGGGGAATCAGCCCCAGCATTTT	CASSFDPGGNQPQHF
TRBJ2-7	TRBV6-5	.	many	TGTGCCAGTAGAATGTCGGAGCCCTACGAGCAGTACTTC	CASRMSEPYEQYF
TRBJ2-7	TRBV21-1	.	few	TGTGCCAGCAGCTTCTTCATGCGCGGCGGATGCAGCGAGCAGTACTTC	CASSFFMRGGCSEQYF
TRBJ2-1	TRBV5-4	.	.	TGTGCCAGCAGCTCTCAGGGGCCCTACCGGGATGAGCAGTTCTTC	CASSSQGPYRDEQFF
TRBJ2-1	TRBV2	TRBD1	.	TGTGCCAGCAGCTTCGACAGGGGAGGTCACAATGAGCAGTTCTTC	CASSFDRGGHNEQFF
TRBJ1-4	TRBV13	.	few	TGTGCCAGCAGGGAAGGCATGGGGGAAAAACTGTTTTTT	CASREGMGEKLFF
TRBJ2-1	TRBV7-9	TRBD2	.	TGTGCGAGCAGCTTAGGGCGGGGGTATGAGCAGTTCTTC	CASSLGRGYEQFF
TRBJ2-1	TRBV27	.	few	TGTGCCAGCAGTTTACTGGGGTACAGGCACAATGAGCAGTTCTTC	CASSLLGYRHNEQFF
TRBJ2-5	TRBV15	.	few	TGTGCCACCAGCAGTTTCCTGGAGACCCAGTACTTC	CATSSFLETQYF
TRBJ2-3	TRBV7-2	.	.	TGTGCCAGCAGCTTAGAATCATCTACCAGCCCAGATACGCAGTATTTT	CASSLESSTSPDTQYF
TRBJ2-2	TRBV7-9	.	many	TGTGCCAGCAGCTTAAGTGACACCGGGGAGCTGTTTTTT	CASSLSDTGELFF
TRBJ2-7	TRBV7-2	TRBD2	.	TGTGCCAGCACCCCCTTCCGGACTAGCGGGGCCTACGAGCAGTACTTC	CASTPFRTSGAYEQYF
TRBJ1-1	TRBV29-1	.	few	TGCAGCGTCAGAGAGGACAGCTGGGGCACTGAAGCTTTCTTT	CSVREDSWGTEAFF
TRBJ2-5	TRBV27	.	few	TGTGCCAGCAAGTCTAGTGGCGAGACCCAGTACTTC	CASKSSGETQYF
TRBJ1-2	TRBV14	TRBD1	few	TGTGCCAGCAGCCAGTACCGGGACAGGGGGCTCAATGACTATGGCTACACCTTC	CASSQYRDRGLNDYGYTF
TRBJ2-2	TRBV12-3/TRBV12-4	TRBD2	many	TGTGCCAGCAGACAAATGGGACTAGCGGGGGAGCTGTTTTTT	CASRQMGLAGELFF
TRBJ2-1	TRBV5-4	TRBD2	few	TGTGCCAGCAGTTTACAACCATTGGCTAGCGGGAACTATTACAATGAGCAGTTCTTC	CASSLQPLASGNYYNEQFF
TRBJ2-2	TRBV6-4	.	few	TGTGCCAGCAGTGTCCGGGGTACGGGGACCGGGGAGCTGTTTTTT	CASSVRGTGTGELFF
TRBJ2-6	TRBV24-1	TRBD1	few	TGTGCCACCAGCACCGGGACAGGGTTGTTGGAAGGGGCCAACGTCCTGACTTTC	CATSTGTGLLEGANVLTF
TRBJ2-3	TRBV29-1	.	.	TGCAGCGTTGCTAGCTTCAGCACAGATACGCAGTATTTT	CSVASFSTDTQYF
TRBJ2-7	TRBV29-1	.	few	TGCAGCGTTGGTTGGGTGGGCCCGTTAGAGCAGTACTTC	CSVGWVGPLEQYF
TRBJ2-5	TRBV2	.	many	TGTGCCAGCAGTGCAACGGAGACCCAGTACTTC	CASSATETQYF
TRBJ1-2	TRBV7-9	.	.	TGTGCCAGCAGCGATTCCGGGGGCTATGGCTACACCTTC	CASSDSGGYGYTF